This T cell receptor (beta chain) was sequenced during a study of blood T cell repertoires in COVID-19. In the study overall: Collection of acute and convalescent COVID-19 samples took place in the United States, Italy and Spain. T cells, B-cell-depleted T cells, or PBMCs provided the cDNA or gDNA that served as material.

Trimming cost V 1 base and J 3 bases, with 13 bases left between them. The CDR3 loop spans 15 amino acids. Germline lookup yields CDR1 SGHAT and CDR2 FQNNGV. Produced via immunoSEQ multiplex PCR; TCRdb's table is partial and in-frame only. Of approximately 290,000 clones in the sample, about 89% are singletons; the top ten hold roughly 0.8%. Sequencing used peripheral blood. The TCR comes from a man aged 25 to 40 with acute or convalescent COVID-19. This rearrangement joins TRBV11-2 to TRBJ2-7; the D gene is possibly TRBD2 (6 bases). The CDR3 DNA follows: TGTGCCAGCAGCTTAGCGAGATGGCGGGACTACGAGCAGTACTTC. As protein: CASSLARWRDYEQYF.